This T cell receptor (beta chain) is drawn from a study of blood T cell repertoires in COVID-19. Participants came from roughly 23 US areas, aged about 18 to 95 years. CDR3 size: 16 residues. Losses at the gene ends were 6 bases for V and 0 bases for J; bases not matched to a gene: 10. The germline gives CDR1 MNHEY, CDR2 SVGEGT. In the original workflow: Estimation of nucleated cell counts was performed using reference gene primer amplification. Clones were sequenced by immunoSEQ multiplex PCR, and TCRdb holds only the in-frame ones, with some missing. V and J calls and clone size follow that table, whereas D and trimming were derived from the DNA. This sample carries roughly 180,000 clones, more than 70% of them seen once, and the ten largest clones take 15% to 20%.

The sample was PBMCs or T cells enriched from blood (not recorded which). The chain is built from TRBV6-2 or TRBV6-3 and TRBJ1-1; 7 bases map to TRBD1. This TCR came from a man aged 60 to 75 who had recovered from COVID-19. The CDR3: CASSQIGGRMNTEAFF. Written as DNA, the CDR3 is TGTGCCAGCAGCCAAATAGGGGGCAGAATGAACACTGAAGCTTTCTTT.